The next 2 T cell receptor beta chains were all read from a single sample in a study of CD8+ T cells in alopecia areata. After isolation, RNA underwent reverse transcription to generate cDNA as the sequencing template. Assay used: immunoSEQ multiplex PCR; TCRdb lists only in-frame clones, some missing. The sample lists roughly 220,000 clones, around two fifths occurring once. The treatment denotes: oral pan-JAK inhibitor, 5-10 mg twice daily. This sample comprised CD4+ T cells sorted from blood, obtained around week 30, from a patient treated with tofacitinib. The source is a human donor with alopecia areata.

This clone was observed a few times. V is TRBV11-2 and J is TRBJ1-6; D is ambiguous. Trimming removed 1 base from V and 7 bases from J, with 11 bases in between. From germline, CDR1 is SGHAT and CDR2 FQNNGV. The CDR3 consists of 15 residues. CDR3 DNA sequence: TGTGCCAGCAGCTTAGCCCAGCCTCGGAATTCACCCCTCCACTTT. Protein product: CASSLAQPRNSPLHF.

The chain joins TRBV7-8 to TRBJ2-3; unclear D gene. The CDR3 sequence is 13 residues long. Germline CDR1 reads SGHVS; CDR2 reads FQNEAQ. Trimming stripped 6 bases from V and 2 bases from J, with 9 bases between. The CDR3 nucleotides read TGTGCCAGCAGGTTCCAGACCACAGATACGCAGTATTTT. It codes for CASRFQTTDTQYF.